Listed below are T cell receptor beta chains from one sample, sequenced in a study of T-cell memory formation after mild COVID-19. TCRdb ran MiXCR on the 5' RACE reads and lists one entry per CDR3 protein. The table includes 560,000 or so distinct CDR3 sequences, about 18% detected once. Specimen: PBMCs or a T cell subset sorted from them (not recorded which). These receptor sequences come from an adult woman who had mild COVID-19 (a few samples of this study predate the infection). Cell type and time point are not known. Each CDR3 is given with its conserved first and last residue. Each record gives: clone size, V gene, D gene, J gene, CDR3 DNA, CDR3 protein. A D gene is named only where the DNA matches it firmly. A row's size may be missing; if present it is once, few, many or a size class.

clone size: many
V gene: TRBV5-1
D gene: NA
J gene: TRBJ2-3
CDR3 DNA: TGCGCCAGCAGCTTGGGGAGCCCAGATACGCAGTATTTT
CDR3 protein: CASSLGSPDTQYF

clone size: NA
V gene: TRBV14
D gene: TRBD1
J gene: TRBJ2-4
CDR3 DNA: TGTGCCAGCAGCCGGGGACAGGGACCCCCCAAAAACATTCAGTACTTC
CDR3 protein: CASSRGQGPPKNIQYF

clone size: NA
V gene: TRBV28
D gene: NA
J gene: TRBJ2-7
CDR3 DNA: TGTGCCAGCAGTGCCCCGGGTGGGTCCTACGAGCAGTACTTC
CDR3 protein: CASSAPGGSYEQYF

clone size: many
V gene: TRBV5-1
D gene: NA
J gene: TRBJ2-3
CDR3 DNA: TGTGCCAGCAGCTTGGGTCAGAGCACAGATACGCAGTATTTT
CDR3 protein: CASSLGQSTDTQYF

clone size: NA
V gene: TRBV19
D gene: NA
J gene: TRBJ1-1
CDR3 DNA: TGTGCCAGTAGTCTCGGTCCCAGGGAAGCTTTCTTT
CDR3 protein: CASSLGPREAFF

clone size: NA
V gene: TRBV11-1
D gene: TRBD1
J gene: TRBJ2-2
CDR3 DNA: TGTGCCAGCAGCTCTTCAGGGGGCCATCGCACCGGGGAGCTGTTTTTT
CDR3 protein: CASSSSGGHRTGELFF

clone size: NA
V gene: TRBV7-8
D gene: TRBD1
J gene: TRBJ1-1
CDR3 DNA: TGTGCCAGCAGACCGGGACAGGGTGGAACTGAAGCTTTCTTT
CDR3 protein: CASRPGQGGTEAFF

clone size: few
V gene: TRBV7-8
D gene: NA
J gene: TRBJ2-7
CDR3 DNA: TGTGCCAGCACTGAACGGGCGGCTAACTCCTACGAGCAGTACTTC
CDR3 protein: CASTERAANSYEQYF

clone size: NA
V gene: TRBV7-2
D gene: TRBD2
J gene: TRBJ2-5
CDR3 DNA: TGTGCCAGCAGCCGCGGGGGGGCATGGGAGACCCAGTACTTC
CDR3 protein: CASSRGGAWETQYF

clone size: many
V gene: TRBV20-1
D gene: TRBD2
J gene: TRBJ2-1
CDR3 DNA: TGCAGTGCTCCCAATCGACTAGCGGGAGTTGGGGCCTACAATGAGCAGTTCTTC
CDR3 protein: CSAPNRLAGVGAYNEQFF

clone size: few
V gene: TRBV15
D gene: NA
J gene: TRBJ1-4
CDR3 DNA: TGTGCCACCAGCAGGTCGTCAGGGGAAAAACTGTTTTTT
CDR3 protein: CATSRSSGEKLFF

clone size: NA
V gene: TRBV11-3
D gene: TRBD1
J gene: TRBJ1-2
CDR3 DNA: TGTGCCAGCAGTTATTATACCGACAGGGGCTATGGCTACACCTTC
CDR3 protein: CASSYYTDRGYGYTF

clone size: NA
V gene: TRBV24-1
D gene: NA
J gene: TRBJ2-5
CDR3 DNA: TGTGCCACCAGTGATTGGACAGCCGAGACCCAGTACTTC
CDR3 protein: CATSDWTAETQYF

clone size: NA
V gene: TRBV13
D gene: TRBD2
J gene: TRBJ2-1
CDR3 DNA: TGTGCCAGCAGCTTATCCGGGAGGAGCTCCTACAATGAGCAGTTCTTC
CDR3 protein: CASSLSGRSSYNEQFF

clone size: few
V gene: TRBV7-2
D gene: NA
J gene: TRBJ1-2
CDR3 DNA: TGTGCCAGCAGCTTAGGAAGTGGGTCGGGGAACTATGGCTACACCTTC
CDR3 protein: CASSLGSGSGNYGYTF

clone size: NA
V gene: TRBV10-3
D gene: TRBD2
J gene: TRBJ2-5
CDR3 DNA: TGTGCCATCAGCAGCGGGGGATGGGCAGATCAAGAGACCCAGTACTTC
CDR3 protein: CAISSGGWADQETQYF

clone size: NA
V gene: TRBV18
D gene: NA
J gene: TRBJ2-5
CDR3 DNA: TGTGCCAGCTCACCAATAGAACCGGGAGTAGAGACCCAGTACTTC
CDR3 protein: CASSPIEPGVETQYF

clone size: NA
V gene: TRBV5-1
D gene: NA
J gene: TRBJ2-6
CDR3 DNA: TGCGCCAGCAGCTCGGGGTCTGACTTGTACTCTGGGGCCAACGTCCTGACTTTC
CDR3 protein: CASSSGSDLYSGANVLTF

clone size: few
V gene: TRBV20-1
D gene: TRBD2
J gene: TRBJ2-5
CDR3 DNA: TGCAGTGCTAGGCTAGCGGGGATCCAAGAGACCCAGTACTTC
CDR3 protein: CSARLAGIQETQYF

clone size: few
V gene: TRBV11-2
D gene: NA
J gene: TRBJ1-4
CDR3 DNA: TGTGCCAGCACCAGGACCGGCTCGGGGGAAAAACTGTTTTTT
CDR3 protein: CASTRTGSGEKLFF

clone size: NA
V gene: TRBV6-5
D gene: NA
J gene: TRBJ2-7
CDR3 DNA: TGTGCCAGCAGTTACAACAGGGGACTCTACGAGCAGTACTTC
CDR3 protein: CASSYNRGLYEQYF

clone size: NA
V gene: TRBV12-3/TRBV12-4
D gene: TRBD2
J gene: TRBJ2-1
CDR3 DNA: TGTGCCAGCAGTCTGCCGGGACTAGCGATTGAGGAGCAGTTCTTC
CDR3 protein: CASSLPGLAIEEQFF

clone size: NA
V gene: TRBV4-1
D gene: NA
J gene: TRBJ1-5
CDR3 DNA: TGCGCCAGCAGCGTAGGGGGTTACAACAATCAGACCCAGCATTTT
CDR3 protein: CASSVGGYNNQTQHF

clone size: NA
V gene: TRBV5-5
D gene: NA
J gene: TRBJ1-1
CDR3 DNA: TGTGCCACCACAGAGTATCAGGGTAGGCACACTGAAGCTTTCTTT
CDR3 protein: CATTEYQGRHTEAFF

clone size: few
V gene: TRBV11-2
D gene: NA
J gene: TRBJ1-1
CDR3 DNA: TGTGCCAGCAGCACGCACTTGGACACTGAAGCTTTCTTT
CDR3 protein: CASSTHLDTEAFF

clone size: many
V gene: TRBV5-1
D gene: TRBD2
J gene: TRBJ2-1
CDR3 DNA: TGCGCCAGCGGCCTAGCGGGGTCCTACAATGAGCAGTTCTTC
CDR3 protein: CASGLAGSYNEQFF

clone size: few
V gene: TRBV18
D gene: NA
J gene: TRBJ2-7
CDR3 DNA: TGTGCCAGCTCCCCTGTTTTAGGAGGGATGGGTACCTACGAGCAGTACTTC
CDR3 protein: CASSPVLGGMGTYEQYF

clone size: NA
V gene: TRBV11-2
D gene: NA
J gene: TRBJ2-1
CDR3 DNA: TGTGCCAGCAGCTTACGGCAGACCATTAACAATGAGCAGTTCTTC
CDR3 protein: CASSLRQTINNEQFF

clone size: many
V gene: TRBV12-3/TRBV12-4
D gene: NA
J gene: TRBJ1-2
CDR3 DNA: TGTGCCAGCAGTTGGCGCGCGGGGAGTTATGGCTACACCTTC
CDR3 protein: CASSWRAGSYGYTF

clone size: few
V gene: TRBV7-9
D gene: NA
J gene: TRBJ2-7
CDR3 DNA: TGTGCCAGCAGTATAGGGGTAGCCGAGCAGTACTTC
CDR3 protein: CASSIGVAEQYF

clone size: NA
V gene: TRBV7-9
D gene: NA
J gene: TRBJ2-3
CDR3 DNA: TGTGCCAGCTGGGCAGGGGGGACAGATACGCAGTATTTT
CDR3 protein: CASWAGGTDTQYF

clone size: NA
V gene: TRBV27
D gene: NA
J gene: TRBJ1-2
CDR3 DNA: TGTGCCAGCAGCCCGGACGGAATTAATGGCTACACCTTC
CDR3 protein: CASSPDGINGYTF

clone size: few
V gene: TRBV7-9
D gene: TRBD2
J gene: TRBJ2-1
CDR3 DNA: TGTGCCAGCAGCGGCCGGGGACTAGCGGGGGCTCTAAGCTCCTACAATGAGCAGTTCTTC
CDR3 protein: CASSGRGLAGALSSYNEQFF

clone size: few
V gene: TRBV3-1
D gene: TRBD2
J gene: TRBJ2-1
CDR3 DNA: TGTGCCAGCAGCCAAGTTCTGGCTAGCGGGAGTACATATGAGCAGTTCTTC
CDR3 protein: CASSQVLASGSTYEQFF

clone size: few
V gene: TRBV7-2
D gene: TRBD2
J gene: TRBJ2-5
CDR3 DNA: TGTGCCAGCACCGACTTAGCGGGGAACCAAGAGACCCAGTACTTC
CDR3 protein: CASTDLAGNQETQYF

clone size: few
V gene: TRBV28
D gene: TRBD2
J gene: TRBJ2-7
CDR3 DNA: TGTGCCAGCAGTTCTCCAGGACTAGCGAGAGTTTCCGAGCAGTACTTC
CDR3 protein: CASSSPGLARVSEQYF

clone size: NA
V gene: TRBV2
D gene: NA
J gene: TRBJ1-5
CDR3 DNA: TGTGCCAGCAGTGGACAGTACAATCAGCCCCAGCATTTT
CDR3 protein: CASSGQYNQPQHF

clone size: few
V gene: TRBV3-2
D gene: NA
J gene: TRBJ2-7
CDR3 DNA: TGTGCCAGCGAGACGCGGAGCTACGAGCAGTACTTC
CDR3 protein: CASETRSYEQYF

clone size: many
V gene: TRBV7-2
D gene: NA
J gene: TRBJ1-1
CDR3 DNA: TGTGCCAGCAGCTTTTCCGGGACAATCAACACTGAAGCTTTCTTT
CDR3 protein: CASSFSGTINTEAFF

clone size: few
V gene: TRBV5-6
D gene: NA
J gene: TRBJ2-5
CDR3 DNA: TGTGCCAGCAGCTTCAGGGGAGGAGGAGAGACCCAGTACTTC
CDR3 protein: CASSFRGGGETQYF

clone size: few
V gene: TRBV2
D gene: NA
J gene: TRBJ2-7
CDR3 DNA: TGTGCCAGCAGACTTGAGGGGGGATCCTACGAGCAGTACTTC
CDR3 protein: CASRLEGGSYEQYF

clone size: few
V gene: TRBV9
D gene: NA
J gene: TRBJ2-1
CDR3 DNA: TGTGCCAGCAGCGTATTGCACAATGAGCAGTTCTTC
CDR3 protein: CASSVLHNEQFF

clone size: NA
V gene: TRBV5-5
D gene: TRBD1
J gene: TRBJ1-5
CDR3 DNA: TGTGCCAGCAGCGGAGGGGACAGGGACAATCAGCCCCAGCATTTT
CDR3 protein: CASSGGDRDNQPQHF

clone size: NA
V gene: TRBV5-1
D gene: TRBD2
J gene: TRBJ2-3
CDR3 DNA: TGCGCCAGCAGCTTGGCCGGGGCGGGAGTCAGAGATACGCAGTATTTT
CDR3 protein: CASSLAGAGVRDTQYF

clone size: few
V gene: TRBV2
D gene: NA
J gene: TRBJ1-6
CDR3 DNA: TGTGCCAGCAGTTTTAGGGGGAGCTCCTATAATTCACCCCTCCACTTT
CDR3 protein: CASSFRGSSYNSPLHF

clone size: few
V gene: TRBV24-1
D gene: NA
J gene: TRBJ2-7
CDR3 DNA: TGTGCCACCAGTGATTCCGCCCCGCCCTACGAGCAGTACTTC
CDR3 protein: CATSDSAPPYEQYF

clone size: few
V gene: TRBV7-2
D gene: NA
J gene: TRBJ2-3
CDR3 DNA: TGTGCCAGCAGCTTAGAGGCAGGGTCAGATACGCAGTATTTT
CDR3 protein: CASSLEAGSDTQYF

clone size: few
V gene: TRBV29-1
D gene: NA
J gene: TRBJ2-3
CDR3 DNA: TGCAGCGTTGCACGGGGGGCACCCACAGATACGCAGTATTTT
CDR3 protein: CSVARGAPTDTQYF

clone size: NA
V gene: TRBV24-1
D gene: NA
J gene: TRBJ2-2
CDR3 DNA: TGTGCCACCAGTGATATCGGGGATACCGGGGAGCTGTTTTTT
CDR3 protein: CATSDIGDTGELFF

clone size: NA
V gene: TRBV10-3
D gene: TRBD2
J gene: TRBJ2-7
CDR3 DNA: TGTGCCATCAGTGACTACCTTAGCGGGACTACATCCTCCTACGAGCAGTACTTC
CDR3 protein: CAISDYLSGTTSSYEQYF

clone size: NA
V gene: TRBV27
D gene: TRBD1
J gene: TRBJ2-1
CDR3 DNA: TGTGCCAGCAGTTTCGGGACAGGGGCCTACAATGAGCAGTTCTTC
CDR3 protein: CASSFGTGAYNEQFF

clone size: few
V gene: TRBV12-3/TRBV12-4
D gene: TRBD2
J gene: TRBJ2-3
CDR3 DNA: TGTGCCAGCACCGGGACTAGCGAAGATACGCAGTATTTT
CDR3 protein: CASTGTSEDTQYF

clone size: few
V gene: TRBV9
D gene: NA
J gene: TRBJ2-2
CDR3 DNA: TGTGCCAGCAGCGTAGTAGGAGGTCGCGGGGAGCTGTTTTTT
CDR3 protein: CASSVVGGRGELFF

clone size: few
V gene: TRBV7-2
D gene: TRBD2
J gene: TRBJ2-2
CDR3 DNA: TGTGCCAGCAGCTTAGATGGCGGGGGACCCGGGGAGCTGTTTTTT
CDR3 protein: CASSLDGGGPGELFF

clone size: NA
V gene: TRBV5-4
D gene: NA
J gene: TRBJ2-1
CDR3 DNA: TGTGCCAGCAGCTTGGGCCAGGGAATGTACAATGAGCAGTTCTTC
CDR3 protein: CASSLGQGMYNEQFF

clone size: many
V gene: TRBV24-1
D gene: TRBD2
J gene: TRBJ2-1
CDR3 DNA: TGTGCCACCAGTGATTTCCGGGAGGACTACAATGAGCAGTTCTTC
CDR3 protein: CATSDFREDYNEQFF

clone size: few
V gene: TRBV10-3
D gene: NA
J gene: TRBJ2-7
CDR3 DNA: TGTGCCATCAGTGAGTTAGGGGGCGAGCAGTACTTC
CDR3 protein: CAISELGGEQYF

clone size: NA
V gene: TRBV20-1
D gene: NA
J gene: TRBJ2-7
CDR3 DNA: TGCAGTGCTAGTAGGGCCAGGGTGGGGTACGAGCAGTACTTC
CDR3 protein: CSASRARVGYEQYF

clone size: NA
V gene: TRBV19
D gene: NA
J gene: TRBJ1-1
CDR3 DNA: TGTGCCAGTAGCCGGGGGGATCAGGAAGAAGCTTTCTTT
CDR3 protein: CASSRGDQEEAFF

clone size: once
V gene: TRBV5-1
D gene: NA
J gene: TRBJ1-4
CDR3 DNA: TGCGCCAGCAGCTTACAGGGAGGTACTAATGAAAAACTGTTTTTT
CDR3 protein: CASSLQGGTNEKLFF